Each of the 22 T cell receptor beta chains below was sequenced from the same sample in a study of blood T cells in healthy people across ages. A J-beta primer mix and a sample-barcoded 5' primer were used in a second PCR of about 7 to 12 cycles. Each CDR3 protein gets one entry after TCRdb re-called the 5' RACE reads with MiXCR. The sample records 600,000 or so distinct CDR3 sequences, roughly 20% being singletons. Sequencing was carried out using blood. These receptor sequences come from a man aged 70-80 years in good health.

CDR3 bases: TGTGCCACAGAATCCACAGTTTCCTACGAGCAGTACTTC. Its translation is CATESTVSYEQYF. The rearrangement joins TRBV15 to TRBJ2-7; D remains ambiguous. V was trimmed by 9 bases and J by 1 base, leaving 13 bases between them. Germline CDR1 and CDR2: LNHNV and YYDKDF (reference sequence). The CDR3 runs to 13 residues.

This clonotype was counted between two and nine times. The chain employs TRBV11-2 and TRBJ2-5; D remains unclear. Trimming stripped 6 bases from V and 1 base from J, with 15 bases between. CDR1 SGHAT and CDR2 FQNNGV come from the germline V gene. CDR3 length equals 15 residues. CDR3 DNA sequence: TGTGCCAGCAGGGAGCCAAACCTAAGCCAAGAGACCCAGTACTTC. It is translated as CASREPNLSQETQYF.

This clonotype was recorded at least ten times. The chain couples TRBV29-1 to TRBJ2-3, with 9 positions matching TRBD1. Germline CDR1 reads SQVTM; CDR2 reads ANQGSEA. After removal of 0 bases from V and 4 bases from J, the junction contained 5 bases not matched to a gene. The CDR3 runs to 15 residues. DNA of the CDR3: TGCAGCGTTGAAGACCCTAGACAGGGGGCAGATACGCAGTATTTT. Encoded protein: CSVEDPRQGADTQYF.

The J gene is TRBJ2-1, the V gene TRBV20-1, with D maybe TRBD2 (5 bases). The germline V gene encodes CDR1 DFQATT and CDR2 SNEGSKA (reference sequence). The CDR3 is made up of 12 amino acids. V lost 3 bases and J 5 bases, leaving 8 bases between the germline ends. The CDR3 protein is CSASRENNEQFF. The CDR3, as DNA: TGCAGTGCTAGTCGGGAAAACAATGAGCAGTTCTTC.

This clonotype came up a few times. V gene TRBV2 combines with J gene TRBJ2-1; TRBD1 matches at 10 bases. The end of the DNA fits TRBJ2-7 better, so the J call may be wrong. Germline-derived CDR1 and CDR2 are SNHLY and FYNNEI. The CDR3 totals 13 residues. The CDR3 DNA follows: TGTGCCAGCAACGGACAGGGGGTCCTAGCGCAGTACTTC. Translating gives CASNGQGVLAQYF.

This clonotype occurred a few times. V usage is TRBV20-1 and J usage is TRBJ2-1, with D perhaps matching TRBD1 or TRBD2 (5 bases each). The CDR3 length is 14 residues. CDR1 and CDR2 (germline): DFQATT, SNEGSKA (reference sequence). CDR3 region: CSTWDQSSYNEQFF. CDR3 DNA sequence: TGCAGCACTTGGGACCAGAGCTCCTACAATGAGCAGTTCTTC.

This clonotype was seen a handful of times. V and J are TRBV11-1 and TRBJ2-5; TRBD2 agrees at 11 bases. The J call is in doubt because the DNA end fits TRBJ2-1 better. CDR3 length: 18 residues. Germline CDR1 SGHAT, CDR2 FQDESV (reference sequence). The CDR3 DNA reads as TGTGCCAGCAGCCCAGTGGCCCTTCTAGCGGGAGGTGGTAATGAGCAGTTCTTC. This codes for CASSPVALLAGGGNEQFF.

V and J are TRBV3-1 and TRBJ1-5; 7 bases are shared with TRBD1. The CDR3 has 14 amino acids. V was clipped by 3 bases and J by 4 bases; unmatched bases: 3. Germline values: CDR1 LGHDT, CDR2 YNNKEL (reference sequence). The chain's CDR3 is CASSQAGGNQPQHF. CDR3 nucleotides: TGTGCCAGCAGCCAGGCAGGGGGGAATCAGCCCCAGCATTTT.

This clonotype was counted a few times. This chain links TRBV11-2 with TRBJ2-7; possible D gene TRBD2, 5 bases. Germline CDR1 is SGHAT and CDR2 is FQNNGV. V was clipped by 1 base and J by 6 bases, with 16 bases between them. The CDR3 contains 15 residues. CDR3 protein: CASSLGGSAQIEQYF. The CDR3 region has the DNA TGTGCCAGCAGCTTAGGAGGTAGCGCACAAATCGAGCAGTACTTC.

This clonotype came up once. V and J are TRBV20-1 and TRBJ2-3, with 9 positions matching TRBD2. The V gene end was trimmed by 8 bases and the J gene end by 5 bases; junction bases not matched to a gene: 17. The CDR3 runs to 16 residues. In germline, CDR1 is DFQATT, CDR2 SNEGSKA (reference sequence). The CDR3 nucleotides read TGCAGTACCCCGAAGCGTGGCGGGAGGGCCCAAGATACGCAGTATTTT. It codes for CSTPKRGGRAQDTQYF.

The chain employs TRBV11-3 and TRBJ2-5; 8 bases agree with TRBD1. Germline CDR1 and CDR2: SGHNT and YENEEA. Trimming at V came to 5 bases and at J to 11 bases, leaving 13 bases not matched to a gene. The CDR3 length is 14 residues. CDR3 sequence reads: CASSAGTGGSIQYF. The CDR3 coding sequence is TGTGCCAGCAGCGCCGGGACAGGCGGGTCTATACAGTACTTC.

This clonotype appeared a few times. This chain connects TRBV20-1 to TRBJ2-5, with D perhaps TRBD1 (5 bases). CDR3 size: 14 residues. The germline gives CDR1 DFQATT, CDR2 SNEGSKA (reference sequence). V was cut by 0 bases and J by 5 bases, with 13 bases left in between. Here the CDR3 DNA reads TGCAGTGCTAGAGATTCCCAGGGAAAGGAGACCCAGTACTTC. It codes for CSARDSQGKETQYF.

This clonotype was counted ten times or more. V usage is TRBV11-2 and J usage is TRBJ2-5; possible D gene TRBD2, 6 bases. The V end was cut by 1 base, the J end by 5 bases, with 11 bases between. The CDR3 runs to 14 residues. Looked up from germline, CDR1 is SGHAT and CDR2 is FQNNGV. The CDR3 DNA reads TGTGCCAGCAGCTTAGCGGAGGGAACGGAGACCCAGTACTTC. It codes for CASSLAEGTETQYF.

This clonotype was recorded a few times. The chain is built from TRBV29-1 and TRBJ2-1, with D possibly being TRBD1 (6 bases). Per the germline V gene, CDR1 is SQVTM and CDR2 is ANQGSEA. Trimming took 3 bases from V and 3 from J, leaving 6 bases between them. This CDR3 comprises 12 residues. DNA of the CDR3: TGCAGCGTTGACAGGGGCTACAATGAGCAGTTCTTC. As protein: CSVDRGYNEQFF.

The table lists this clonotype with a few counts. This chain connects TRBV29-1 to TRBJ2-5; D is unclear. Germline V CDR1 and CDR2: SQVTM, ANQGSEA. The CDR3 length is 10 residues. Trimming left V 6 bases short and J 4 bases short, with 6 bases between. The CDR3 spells CSVSAETQYF. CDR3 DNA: TGCAGCGTGTCTGCAGAGACCCAGTACTTC.

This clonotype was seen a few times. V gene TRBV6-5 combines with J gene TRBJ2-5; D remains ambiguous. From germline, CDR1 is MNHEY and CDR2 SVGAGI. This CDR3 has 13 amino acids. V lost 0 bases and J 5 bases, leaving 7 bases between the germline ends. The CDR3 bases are TGTGCCAGCAGTTACTCCGTTTCTGAGACCCAGTACTTC. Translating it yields CASSYSVSETQYF.

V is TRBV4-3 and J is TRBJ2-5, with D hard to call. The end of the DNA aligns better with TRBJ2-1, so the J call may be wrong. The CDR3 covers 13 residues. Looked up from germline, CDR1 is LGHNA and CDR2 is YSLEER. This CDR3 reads CASSQDDRGEQFF. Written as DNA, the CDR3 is TGCGCCAGCAGCCAAGATGATCGCGGTGAGCAGTTCTTC.

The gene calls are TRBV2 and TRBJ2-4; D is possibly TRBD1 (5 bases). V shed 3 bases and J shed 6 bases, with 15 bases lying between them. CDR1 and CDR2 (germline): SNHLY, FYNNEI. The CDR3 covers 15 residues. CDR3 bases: TGTGCCAGCAGTGATAGGGTGGGGCTTGGAAACATTCAGTACTTC. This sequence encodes CASSDRVGLGNIQYF. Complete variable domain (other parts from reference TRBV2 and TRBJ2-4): EPEVTQTPSHQVTQMGQEVILRCVPISNHLYFYWYRQILGQKVEFLVSFYNNEISEKSEIFDDQFSVERPDGSNFTLKIRSTKLEDSAMYFCASSDRVGLGNIQYFGAGTRLSVL.

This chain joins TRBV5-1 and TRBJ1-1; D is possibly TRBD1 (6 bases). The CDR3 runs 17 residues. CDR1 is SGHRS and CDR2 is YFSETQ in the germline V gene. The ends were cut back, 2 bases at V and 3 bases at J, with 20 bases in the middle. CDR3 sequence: CASSFSLGQGTYTEAFF. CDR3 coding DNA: TGCGCCAGCAGCTTTTCCTTGGGCCAGGGGACCTACACTGAAGCTTTCTTT.

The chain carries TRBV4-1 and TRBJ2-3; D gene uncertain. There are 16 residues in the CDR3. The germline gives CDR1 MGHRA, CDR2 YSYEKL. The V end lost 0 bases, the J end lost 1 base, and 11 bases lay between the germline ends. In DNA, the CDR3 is TGCGCCAGCAGCCAAGATCGGTCGGCGGGCACAGATACGCAGTATTTT. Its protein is CASSQDRSAGTDTQYF.

CDR3 residues: CASGEWGQETQYF. In DNA, the CDR3 is TGTGCCAGCGGGGAATGGGGCCAAGAGACCCAGTACTTC. V is TRBV7-9 and J is TRBJ2-5; D remains unclear. The germline V and J ends were trimmed by 8 bases and 1 base, with 11 bases remaining between them. CDR1 and CDR2 from the germline V gene are SEHNR and FQNEAQ (reference sequence). This CDR3 comprises 13 residues. Looking up the rest from reference TRBV7-9 and TRBJ2-5 gives the full variable domain: DTGVSQNPRHKITKRGQNVTFRCDPISEHNRLYWYRQTLGQGPEFLTYFQNEAQLEKSRLLSDRFSAERPKGSFSTLEIQRTEQGDSAMYLCASGEWGQETQYFGPGTRLLVL.

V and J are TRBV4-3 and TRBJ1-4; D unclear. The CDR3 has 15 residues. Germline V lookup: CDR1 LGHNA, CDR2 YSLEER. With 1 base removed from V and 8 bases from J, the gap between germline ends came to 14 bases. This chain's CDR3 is CASSQARVPGEKLFF. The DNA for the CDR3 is TGCGCCAGCAGCCAAGCCCGGGTTCCCGGAGAAAAACTGTTTTTT.